One sample yielded the 11 T cell receptor beta chains listed below, sequenced in a study of cytomegalovirus exposure and HLA in healthy donors. Primers: 60 Vbeta forward and 13 Jbeta reverse. Here immunoSEQ multiplex PCR was the method, and the copy in TCRdb shows in-frame clones only, minus some. Its listing shows roughly 42,000 clones. Sequencing used PBMCs. These TCRs come from a man aged 25 to 45 in good health and CMV-seronegative.

This chain joins TRBV7-9 and TRBJ2-7; D is unresolved. The CDR3 runs to 14 residues. Trimming pared 8 bases from V and 2 bases from J, leaving 16 bases between. Germline V gene lookup returns CDR1 SEHNR and CDR2 FQNEAQ (reference sequence). CDR3 nucleotide sequence: TGTGCCAGCCAAGGCGGTCAGAGAACCTACGAGCAGTACTTC. It yields the protein CASQGGQRTYEQYF.

The chain links TRBV7-9 to TRBJ1-2; D perhaps matches TRBD1 (6 bases). CDR3 length: 14 amino acids. V lost 3 bases and J lost 4, with 12 bases in between. Germline V CDR1 and CDR2: SEHNR, FQNEAQ (reference sequence). The CDR3 nucleotides read TGTGCCAGCAGCTTGGGGGGGGCAGTCTATGGCTACACCTTC. Protein sequence: CASSLGGAVYGYTF.

This chain links TRBV18 with TRBJ2-7; TRBD1 might be the D (5 bases). The V and J ends lost 2 bases and 2 bases respectively, with 7 bases between them. The CDR3 is 13 residues long. Germline V gene sequence: CDR1 KGHSH, CDR2 LQKENI. Here the CDR3 DNA reads TGTGCCAGCTCACCAGGGGCAGCCTACGAGCAGTACTTC. Its translation: CASSPGAAYEQYF.

This chain links TRBV6-1 with TRBJ1-5; 7 nucleotides align to TRBD1. The V gene end was trimmed by 8 bases and the J gene end by 4 bases; junction bases not matched to a gene: 8. The CDR3 spans 14 residues. Germline V gene lookup returns CDR1 MNHNS and CDR2 SASEGT. CDR3 residues: CASGDPQGNQPQHF. The CDR3 DNA is TGTGCCAGCGGAGACCCACAGGGGAATCAGCCCCAGCATTTT.

This sequence joins TRBV5-6 and TRBJ2-5, with 7 bases that match TRBD2. The germline CDR1 and CDR2 sequences are SGHDT and YYEEEE. The V gene end was trimmed by 1 base and the J gene end by 4 bases; junction bases not matched to a gene: 10. CDR3 length equals 16 residues. This CDR3 reads CASSLSGREWRETQYF. The CDR3, as DNA: TGTGCCAGCAGCTTGTCGGGGCGGGAGTGGAGAGAGACCCAGTACTTC. Drawing the rest from reference TRBV5-6 and TRBJ2-5, the complete variable domain is DAGVTQSPTHLIKTRGQQVTLRCSPKSGHDTVSWYQQALGQGPQFIFQYYEEEERQRGNFPDRFSGHQFPNYSSELNVNALLLGDSALYLCASSLSGREWRETQYFGPGTRLLVL.

The chain combines TRBV7-6 with TRBJ2-7, with 10 bases lining up with TRBD2. V lost 7 bases and J lost 0; bases outside the gene matches: 3. Germline CDR1 is SGHVS and CDR2 is FNYEAQ. This CDR3 is 14 amino acids long. The CDR3 DNA is TGTGCCAGCAAACTAGCGGGGAACTCCTACGAGCAGTACTTC. Protein: CASKLAGNSYEQYF. Full variable domain (remainder filled in from reference TRBV7-6 and TRBJ2-7): GAGVSQSPRYKVTKRGQDVALRCDPISGHVSLYWYRQALGQGPEFLTYFNYEAQQDKSGLPNDRFSAERPEGSISTLTIQRTEQRDSAMYRCASKLAGNSYEQYFGPGTRLTVT.

The chain links TRBV29-1 to TRBJ2-5, with 12 bases that match TRBD2. CDR1 SQVTM and CDR2 ANQGSEA come from the germline V gene. The CDR3 runs 14 residues. With V trimmed by 5 bases and J by 5 bases, 6 bases remained unmatched. The CDR3 DNA reads as TGCAGCGTTCCCTCGACTAGCGGGAGTGAGACCCAGTACTTC. It yields the protein CSVPSTSGSETQYF.

CDR3 nucleotide sequence: TGTGCCACCAGAGGGACTAGCGGGAGAGGTGAGCAGTTCTTC. Translation gives CATRGTSGRGEQFF. The chain uses TRBV15 and TRBJ2-1; 14 bases match TRBD2. CDR1 is LNHNV and CDR2 is YYDKDF in the germline V gene (reference sequence). Losses at the gene ends were 6 bases for V and 9 bases for J; bases not matched to a gene: 4. There are 14 residues in the CDR3.

The rearrangement uses TRBV18 and TRBJ1-4, with no clear D. The V gene's germline CDR1 is KGHSH and CDR2 LQKENI. This CDR3 has 13 amino acids. Trimming cost V 2 bases and J 3 bases, with 4 bases left between them. CDR3 in amino acids: CASSPRANEKLFF. The CDR3 DNA reads TGTGCCAGCTCACCAAGAGCTAATGAAAAACTGTTTTTT.

V gene TRBV7-2 combines with J gene TRBJ1-2, with TRBD1 matching 8 bases. CDR3 length: 15 residues. Trimming at V came to 1 base and at J to 8 bases, leaving 9 bases not matched to a gene. Germline V CDR1 and CDR2: SGHTA, FQGNSA. CDR3 protein: CASSLDGQGARGYTF. CDR3 bases: TGTGCCAGCAGCTTAGACGGCCAGGGGGCGCGAGGCTACACCTTC.

The rearrangement joins TRBV7-2 to TRBJ1-2, with 8 bases aligning to TRBD1. The CDR3 loop spans 15 amino acids. The germline gives CDR1 SGHTA, CDR2 FQGNSA. The V and J ends lost 4 bases and 3 bases, in that order; junction bases with no gene match: 7. As DNA, the CDR3 is TGTGCCAGCAGCTCCAGGACAGGGTTAGACTATGGCTACACCTTC. This codes for CASSSRTGLDYGYTF.